This T cell receptor (beta chain) was sequenced for a study of T cell changes during pregnancy in multiple sclerosis. Clones were read by immunoSEQ multiplex PCR, and TCRdb kept only the in-frame ones, dropping some. The sample has about 52,000 clones, about 92% seen once. The sequencing used CD4+ T cells from peripheral blood mononuclear cells, collected in the third trimester of pregnancy. This TCR came from a female donor with multiple sclerosis, enrolled in a pregnancy study.

This CDR3 is CASSFRGYEQYF. Written as DNA, the CDR3 is TGTGCCAGCAGTTTTAGAGGGTACGAGCAGTACTTC. V is TRBV27 and J is TRBJ2-7; maybe TRBD2 (5 bases). V lost 3 bases, J lost 4 bases, and 7 bases lay in between. The CDR3 has 12 residues. Germline lookup yields CDR1 MNHEY and CDR2 SMNVEV (reference sequence).